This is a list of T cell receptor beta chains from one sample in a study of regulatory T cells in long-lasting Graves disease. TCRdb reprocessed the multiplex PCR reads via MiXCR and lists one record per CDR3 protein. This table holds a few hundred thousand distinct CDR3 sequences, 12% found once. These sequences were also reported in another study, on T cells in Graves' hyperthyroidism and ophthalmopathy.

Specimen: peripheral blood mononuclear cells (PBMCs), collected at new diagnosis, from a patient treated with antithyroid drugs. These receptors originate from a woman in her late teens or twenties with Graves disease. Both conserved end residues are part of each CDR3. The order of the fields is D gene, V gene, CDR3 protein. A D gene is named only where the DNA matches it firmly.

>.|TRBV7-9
CASSPQVRGNYGYTF
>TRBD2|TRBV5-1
CASSPRLARGEQFF
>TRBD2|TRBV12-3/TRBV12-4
CASSKPRLASSYNEQFF
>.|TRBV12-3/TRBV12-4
CASSLAYLSIQYF
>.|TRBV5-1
CASSLEDGPQETQYF
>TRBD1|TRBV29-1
CSADRGFAETQYF
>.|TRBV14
CASSPNAGRYNEQFF
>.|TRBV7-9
CASSLGQSGYNEQFF
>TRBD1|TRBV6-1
CASTERDSYSYGYTF
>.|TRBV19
CASSTYQLAPQETQYF
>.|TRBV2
CASNRGLLETQYF
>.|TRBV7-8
CASSLYSEAFF
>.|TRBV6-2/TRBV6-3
CASSGTLRDTQYF
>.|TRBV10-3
CAISDPDRSYGYTF
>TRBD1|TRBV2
CASSVDRGLDNEQFF
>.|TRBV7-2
CASSLVGDAAFF
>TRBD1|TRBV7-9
CASSLGWPSRQGVGDTQYF
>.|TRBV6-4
CASSKHPGSGQPQHF
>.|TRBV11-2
CASSLGRDGQETQYF
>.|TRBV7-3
CASSLMVGTEAFF
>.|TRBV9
CASSPSGLTLTDTQYF
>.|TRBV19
CASSTIAKNIQYF
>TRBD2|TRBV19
CASTLSGTNTDTQYF
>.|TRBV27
CASSLYSFNTGELFF
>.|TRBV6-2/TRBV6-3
CASSMGLPRGEQFF
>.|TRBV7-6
CASSLGSGSGTNGYTF
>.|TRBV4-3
CASSQSRGNEQFF
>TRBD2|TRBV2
CASSVVAGGVNEQFF
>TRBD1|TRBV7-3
CASSLTGGATDTQYF
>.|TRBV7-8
CASSPEAGYGYTF
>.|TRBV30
CAWSGGGSYNEQFF
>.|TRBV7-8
CASRTPGWEGYTF
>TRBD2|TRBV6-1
CASSERGGSGPFLQYF
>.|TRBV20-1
CSASFGGPGDEQYF
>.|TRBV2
CASSADRSQPQHF